This T cell receptor (beta chain) was observed in a study of T cell responses to AZD1222 COVID-19 vaccine. The study, taken as a whole, reports: Researchers took repertoire samples only after the peak T cell response had come. The breadth and depth of Spike-specific TCRs increased once two AZD1222 doses had been given.

Clones were read by immunoSEQ multiplex PCR, and TCRdb kept only the in-frame ones, dropping some. In the table there are 150,000 to 200,000 clones, about 90% of which are singletons. The CDR3 covers 14 residues. Germline V gene data show CDR1 as MNHEY and CDR2 as SVGAGI. The V gene end was trimmed by 7 bases and the J gene end by 8 bases; junction bases not matched to a gene: 9. As concerns this clone: As yet, its antigen is unknown.

The chain employs TRBV6-5 and TRBJ1-4; 8 nucleotides align to TRBD1. The source is an adult who received the AZD1222 COVID-19 vaccine. This sample comprised peripheral blood, obtained 28 days after the second AZD1222 dose. The CDR3 nucleotides read TGTGCCAGCAACCTCGGACAGGGACGAGAAAAACTGTTTTTT. This codes for CASNLGQGREKLFF.